Each of the 17 T cell receptor beta chains below was sequenced from the same sample in a study of CD39 and CD103 CD8 tumor-infiltrating T cells. Clones were read by immunoSEQ multiplex PCR, and TCRdb kept only the in-frame ones, dropping some. The sample has roughly 15,000 clones; 85% to 95% are singletons. What was sequenced was CD8+ T cells sorted from blood. Subset indicated: total memory CD8 T cells (CD45RA-CCR7+/-) from blood or uninvolved lymph node. The receptors come from a human donor with head and neck squamous cell carcinoma.

V usage is TRBV2 and J usage is TRBJ1-4; TRBD1 might be the D (5 bases). Looked up from germline, CDR1 is SNHLY and CDR2 is FYNNEI. Trimming stripped 8 bases from V and 8 bases from J, with 18 bases between. The CDR3 length is 14 residues. The CDR3 nucleotides read TGTGCCAGCCTGTCGGGCTGGGGGAAAGAAAAACTGTTTTTT. It encodes CASLSGWGKEKLFF.

The CDR3 nucleotides are TGTGCCAGCAGGGACAGCTCCTATAATTCACCCCTCCACTTT. It specifies CASRDSSYNSPLHF. V and J are TRBV2 and TRBJ1-6, with D maybe TRBD1 (6 bases). The CDR3 has 14 amino acids. V was shortened by 6 bases and J by 0 bases, with 6 bases between the two germline ends. The germline CDR1 and CDR2 sequences are SNHLY and FYNNEI.

The rearrangement links TRBV7-9 to TRBJ1-5, with D unclear. V was cut by 4 bases and J by 8 bases, with 12 bases left in between. The V gene's germline CDR1 is SEHNR and CDR2 FQNEAQ (reference sequence). The CDR3 loop spans 13 amino acids. The CDR3 here is CASSYTGSEPQHF. The CDR3, as DNA: TGTGCCAGCAGCTACACGGGGTCTGAGCCCCAGCATTTT.

This sequence joins TRBV7-3 and TRBJ2-5; TRBD2 matches 13 bases. The trim removed 5 bases at V and 1 base at J, leaving 4 bases unmatched. This CDR3 contains 16 residues. CDR1 is SGHTA and CDR2 is FQGTGA in the germline V gene. CDR3 sequence: CASSPTSGGIQETQYF. The DNA for the CDR3 is TGTGCCAGCAGCCCGACTAGCGGGGGGATCCAAGAGACCCAGTACTTC.

This clone has a handful of counts. The CDR3 DNA follows: TGTGCCAGCAGCTTACAGGGAGCAAATTCACCCCTCCACTTT. Translation: CASSLQGANSPLHF. This chain uses TRBV7-3 with TRBJ1-6; tentatively, D is TRBD1 (5 bases). The CDR3 loop spans 14 amino acids. Germline V gene sequence: CDR1 SGHTA, CDR2 FQGTGA. V was trimmed by 2 bases and J by 7 bases, leaving 9 bases between them.

V usage is TRBV28 and J usage is TRBJ2-3, with TRBD1 matching over 9 bases. Germline loops: CDR1 MDHEN, CDR2 SYDVKM. The CDR3 spans 14 residues. V dropped 6 bases and J dropped 5; count of bases not matched to a gene: 6. CDR3 sequence (DNA): TGTGCCAGCAGGGGACAGGGCGGGAGAGATACGCAGTATTTT. Amino acids: CASRGQGGRDTQYF. Drawing the rest from reference TRBV28 and TRBJ2-3, the complete variable domain is DVKVTQSSRYLVKRTGEKVFLECVQDMDHENMFWYRQDPGLGLRLIYFSYDVKMKEKGDIPEGYSVSREKKERFSLILESASTNQTSMYLCASRGQGGRDTQYFGPGTRLTVL.

This chain uses TRBV15 with TRBJ2-2, with D uncertain. V was clipped by 4 bases and J by 6 bases, with 18 bases between them. Germline assignment: CDR1 LNHNV and CDR2 YYDKDF (reference sequence). The CDR3 loop spans 16 amino acids. CDR3 in DNA: TGTGCCACCAGCAAAGAACGGGTTTCTGTAGCCGGGGAGCTGTTTTTT. Protein product: CATSKERVSVAGELFF.

The V call is TRBV6-1, the J call TRBJ2-7, with D possibly matching TRBD1 (5 bases). With 6 bases removed from V and 3 bases from J, the gap between germline ends came to 6 bases. Per the germline V gene, CDR1 is MNHNS and CDR2 is SASEGT. This CDR3 is 11 amino acids long. CDR3 residues: CASRDNYEQYF. CDR3 sequence (DNA): TGTGCCAGCAGGGACAACTACGAGCAGTACTTC.

This chain links TRBV5-3 with TRBJ1-1; the match to TRBD1 covers 8 bases. TRBV5-3 carries the ORF label, with uncertain function. J lost 1 base, V lost 6 bases, and 5 bases had no gene match. The CDR3 loop spans 14 amino acids. CDR3 in DNA: TGTGCCAGAACCCCCCAGGGGGCGAACACTGAAGCTTTCTTT. The encoded protein is CARTPQGANTEAFF.

CDR3 in amino acids: CASSWGQGNTEAFF. Here the CDR3 DNA reads TGTGCCAGCAGCTGGGGACAGGGGAACACTGAAGCTTTCTTT. The chain employs TRBV9 and TRBJ1-1, with 9 bases matching TRBD1. This CDR3 is built from 14 residues. Germline assignment: CDR1 SGDLS and CDR2 YYNGEE. J was trimmed by 1 base and V by 4 bases; bases with no gene match: 2.

The chain links TRBV5-6 to TRBJ2-3; 7 bases map to TRBD1. The CDR3 extends over 16 amino acids. After removal of 0 bases from V and 4 bases from J, the junction contained 8 bases not matched to a gene. Per the germline V gene, CDR1 is SGHDT and CDR2 is YYEEEE. This CDR3 reads CASSLAGTAGADTQYF. CDR3 nucleotide sequence: TGTGCCAGCAGCTTGGCCGGGACAGCTGGTGCAGATACGCAGTATTTT.

The V gene is TRBV5-4, the J gene TRBJ2-3; D call uncertain. There are 11 residues in the CDR3. Trimming left V 9 bases short and J 4 bases short, with 9 bases between. Germline V gene lookup returns CDR1 SGHNT and CDR2 YYREEE (reference sequence). This CDR3 reads CAMSFPDTQYF. CDR3 coding DNA: TGTGCCATGAGCTTCCCAGATACGCAGTATTTT.

The chain links TRBV4-1 to TRBJ1-2; weak D call: TRBD1 (5 bases). V lost 1 base and J 3 bases, leaving 12 bases between the germline ends. Germline V gene sequence: CDR1 MGHRA, CDR2 YSYEKL. This CDR3 contains 15 residues. CDR3 sequence reads: CASSQGTGTDYGYTF. The CDR3 DNA sequence: TGCGCCAGCAGCCAAGGGACCGGGACGGACTATGGCTACACCTTC.

The J gene is TRBJ2-3, the V gene TRBV4-1; D is uncertain. The CDR3 runs to 18 residues. Germline V lookup: CDR1 MGHRA, CDR2 YSYEKL. Trimming pared 0 bases from V and 0 bases from J, leaving 16 bases between. The CDR3 region has the DNA TGCGCCAGCAGCCAAGATCCGGGTGGATTAACTAGCACAGATACGCAGTATTTT. This encodes CASSQDPGGLTSTDTQYF.

The chain employs TRBV5-1 and TRBJ2-2; D could derive from TRBD1 or TRBD2 (5 bases each). This CDR3 is 15 amino acids long. The germline V gene has CDR1 SGHRS and CDR2 YFSETQ. V lost 3 bases and J 1 base, leaving 10 bases between the germline ends. The CDR3 DNA reads as TGCGCCAGCAGCTGGGGACCGCTGAACACCGGGGAGCTGTTTTTT. Residues: CASSWGPLNTGELFF.

J is TRBJ1-6 and V is TRBV2; D remains unclear. The V end lost 7 bases, the J end lost 0 bases, and 7 bases lay between the germline ends. Germline V gene lookup returns CDR1 SNHLY and CDR2 FYNNEI. There are 14 residues in the CDR3. For the CDR3, the DNA is TGTGCCAGCATGGGGAGCTCCTATAATTCACCCCTCCACTTT. Amino acids: CASMGSSYNSPLHF.

The genes are TRBV4-1 and TRBJ2-6; 7 bases line up with TRBD1. After removal of 1 base from V and 2 bases from J, the junction contained 11 bases not matched to a gene. This CDR3 region has 19 residues. CDR1 and CDR2 from the germline V gene are MGHRA and YSYEKL. The CDR3, as DNA: TGCGCCAGCAGCCAAGTACGGCAGGGGGTTTTAGCTGGGGCCAACGTCCTGACTTTC. It encodes CASSQVRQGVLAGANVLTF.